The present T cell receptor beta chain was sequenced within a study of blood T cell repertoires in COVID-19. This CDR3 comprises 19 residues. Germline CDR1 reads SGHRS; CDR2 reads YFSETQ. Trimming pared 1 base from V and 4 bases from J, leaving 23 bases between. In the source study's methods: The authors estimated nucleated cell counts from reference gene primer amplification. Assay used: immunoSEQ multiplex PCR; TCRdb lists only in-frame clones, some missing. Clone size and V and J calls were adopted from that table, with D and trimming inferred from the DNA. The sample lists approximately 190,000 clones; 80% to 85% were seen once. Participant age was roughly 18 to 90 years, and participants resided in 24 US areas.

V gene TRBV5-1 combines with J gene TRBJ2-2; a possible D gene is TRBD2 (7 bases). This receptor was identified in a woman between 25 and 40 years old who had been exposed to COVID-19. The sequenced material came from PBMCs or T cells enriched from blood (not recorded which). The chain's CDR3 is CASSLPRDTGGASTGELFF. The CDR3 nucleotides read TGCGCCAGCAGCTTGCCCCGTGACACGGGGGGCGCATCCACCGGGGAGCTGTTTTTT.